This TCR beta chain was recorded in a study of cytomegalovirus exposure and HLA in healthy donors (dated by TCRdb to 2015 to 2018). Context from the whole study: In an earlier analysis of around 540 of the donors, about 270 Gb of sequence data and some 120 million unique TCR beta sequences from roughly 200 million T cells were reported. An early release that covered fewer than 750 HLA-typed donors contained approximately 300 gigabases of sequencing data and 65 million to 100 million unique TCR sequences. The genetic ancestry cluster associated with self-reported Caucasian donors included 81% of the roughly 360 genotyped donors. The study aimed to test whether signatures of past pathogen exposure could be identified by cataloging public T cell receptors. Using immunosequencing, the study profiled T cell repertoires from 640 or so subjects and related those repertoires to cytomegalovirus serostatus. A separate validation cohort of about 110 different subjects was used in addition to the roughly 620-subject first cohort. To predict cytomegalovirus infection status, the study brought together high-throughput TCR immunosequencing, statistical association of individual TCRs with disease status, and machine learning. A later analysis re-examined previously published TCR beta repertoires from roughly 650 donors and added high-resolution HLA genotyping to investigate patterns of TCR occurrence. Rather than drawing on any new phenotypic data, the later analysis identified candidate immune exposures from TCR beta sequences and the way those sequences occurred across donors. In an earlier analysis of 550 to 700 of the donors, high-throughput TCR beta sequencing was used to judge whether each TCR beta V gene segment behaved as functional or pseudogenic. Alongside the repertoire data, information on donor age, sex, ethnicity and CMV serostatus was compiled. A later genetic analysis used genome-wide SNP genotypes for about three fifths of the 666 donors, treating that subset as a discovery cohort. Every discovery cohort repertoire had been produced on one sequencing platform. Both class I and class II loci were covered by HLA typing, at four-digit resolution. Typing coverage varied by locus: roughly 620-640 donors for A, B, C, DRB1 and DQB1; approximately 560 for DQA1; approximately 570 for DPA1; fewer than 480 for DPB1. A handful of DR-DQ haplotypes were handled as single units for association and clustering because linkage in the cohort was strong. Among around 400 genotyped donors of the cohort, an average of approximately 240,000 unique TCR beta nucleotide sequences was sequenced per donor, of which 15% to 20% were non-productive.

With respect to this clone: This clone's antigen is unknown. Per-base quality was not reported, and no clone a single base away is much larger than it.

Library preparation employed the immunoSEQ multiplex PCR assay. The multiplex PCR relied on a mix of 60 forward primers for TCR Vbeta segments and 13 reverse primers for TCR Jbeta segments. The CDR3 region of rearranged TCR beta genes was amplified from genomic DNA with a multiplex PCR assay. The amplified TCR beta libraries were sequenced on the Illumina HiSeq System as 87-base-pair reads. On the authors' methods: Across the 600 to 700 repertoires, a later analysis counted 75 million to 90 million unique TCR beta chains, around 11 million of which were shared by at least two donors. Raw reads were error-corrected and collapsed into unique sequences with a nearest-neighbor algorithm that merged closely related sequences to remove PCR and sequencing errors. V, D and J gene segments were assigned by aligning CDR3 sequences to IMGT reference sequences. For a sequence to be retained, a match of at least six nucleotides to both a V gene segment and a J gene segment was required. Rearrangements were called productive when the CDR3 lacked stop codons and stayed in frame with V and J; all others were non-productive. Following IMGT convention, CDR3 was defined as the stretch from the second conserved V-encoded cysteine up to the conserved J-encoded phenylalanine. Sequences without an unambiguous match to a single V gene segment were excluded from the earlier analysis of about 600 of the donors. In an earlier analysis of 587 of the donors, a V segment was called functional when productive rearrangements were above 56.7%, and segregating when the standard deviation between donors exceeded 5%. A statistical classification framework was built for diagnosing cytomegalovirus status from the catalog of TCR beta chain sequences. A later analysis assigned V and J genes by comparing TCR nucleotide sequences with IMGT/GENE-DB human TR gene sequences. Using the TCRdist pipeline, a later analysis assigned CDR3 sequences along with most-parsimonious VDJ recombination scenarios. In a later analysis, every TCR beta chain was defined by the combination of its CDR3 amino acid sequence and its V-gene family, and reads without a unique V-gene family were dropped. To address suspected cross-contamination and a sequencing artifact, a later analysis removed around 590 highly shared, low-generation-probability nucleotide sequences. In a later analysis, a clonal expansion index was calculated for each public chain from normalized within-repertoire ranks of inferred template counts. A later analysis computed generation probabilities with a VDJ recombination model fitted to out-of-frame rearrangements, and checked the results against IGoR. A later analysis scored TCR-TCR, TCR-HLA and TCR-CMV co-occurrence with hypergeometric tests, applying a repertoire-size bias correction to TCR pairs. To estimate false discovery rates, a later analysis permuted the HLA or CMV assignments 20 times. In a later analysis, co-occurring TCRs were grouped using DBSCAN, with TCRdist sequence similarity added in when clustering inside HLA-allele-positive subsets. Repertoires with fewer than 30,000 or more than 120,000 public chains were left out of co-occurrence clustering, as were about 5 repertoires with anomalous nucleotide sharing. In TCRdb, the immuneACCESS table is reduced to in-frame sequences with V and J assigned. These tables do not hold every clone; where another copy was compared, an unresolved V gene accounts for under half, and the others remain unexplained. V and J calls and clone size are copied from that table; D and trimming were computed from the DNA. For this sample the table gives fewer than 150,000 clones, of which 66% were detected only once. Clones ranked in the top ten supply over 1.5% of the sample.

Paper-wide results and their limitations: In the study, around 150 TCR beta chains were listed as associated with cytomegalovirus. In an earlier analysis of 450 to 750 of the donors, most TCR beta V segments appeared in productive rearrangements about 87% or about 30% of the time, broadly matching IMGT annotations. An association between a missense DCLRE1C variant and V-gene and J-gene trimming of TCR beta chains was found in a later genetic analysis and replicated in an independent cohort. The authors suggested that the approach could potentially be extended to other disease states and immunological phenotypes. The classifier was reported to diagnose cytomegalovirus status with high specificity and sensitivity in both the original and validation cohorts. Because counts were too low, under 20 rarely observed V segments, including chromosome 9 orphons, were left out of the earlier analysis of a few hundred of the donors. According to a later genetic analysis, donors in an Asian-associated ancestry cluster had fewer N-insertions in productive TCRs than the approximately 650-donor mean. Roughly uniform sequencing depth across donors was assumed in presence/absence analyses, although this assumption may not hold. The 87-base-pair reads could not distinguish some IMGT-functional V segments, including TRBV6-2 and TRBV6-3, so those segments were excluded. Correlated functional status among segregating V segments might reflect linkage disequilibrium, but an unknown experimental factor could not be ruled out. The cohort was sequenced for TCR beta chains only, and without alpha or paired-chain data the features that could be detected were limited. A later analysis found that most CMV-associated TCR beta chains appeared HLA-restricted, with HLA associations seemingly driven largely by CMV exposure. Most TCR sequences were observed very rarely across donors, whereas some public TCRs were present in many individuals. Because HLA typing was missing for some donors at each locus, association tests included only the typed subset. A group of highly shared sequence variants was considered likely to be a technical artifact of the sequencing pipeline. When HLA alleles, especially DR and DQ, strongly co-occurred, TCR associations were difficult to assign to individual alleles. In a later analysis, TCR association rates were found to vary across HLA loci, with the most associated TCRs seen for DRB1 alleles and the fewest for HLA-C alleles. A further reported finding was that TCR beta sequences accurately predicted the HLA-A and HLA-B alleles for most subjects in the first cohort. In a later analysis, several top co-occurrence clusters were reported to appear linked to parvovirus B19, influenza, CMV and Epstein-Barr virus. Compared with equally common non-associated chains, HLA-associated TCR beta chains in a later analysis were more clonally expanded and had lower generation probabilities. In vitro tests confirmed that a few of the cytomegalovirus-associated TCR beta chains recognize cytomegalovirus antigens. Specific HLA alleles were associated with some 15,000 TCR beta sequences at a false discovery rate of 0.05 in a later analysis. CMV serostatus was the only immune exposure information available for the cohort.

V is pared back by 1 base and J by 3 bases, with 15 bases lying between the germline termini. As encoded in the germline V gene, CDR1 is MNHEY while CDR2 is SVGAGI. From the cysteine through the phenylalanine, the CDR3 covers 16 amino acids. Only the CDR3 portion is preserved as DNA: 48 bases, with reading frame beginning at the first base. In total, more than 500 healthy bone marrow donors made up the cohort. At the time of sampling, every cohort member was nominally healthy, though immune exposures that went unrecorded were likely present. CMV serostatus was recorded as positive for about 300 and negative for about 50% of the roughly 670 cohort members, whereas no CMV serostatus was recorded for the donor in question. Each donor provided a peripheral blood sample, and peripheral blood mononuclear cells were used for TCR beta sequencing. The Qiagen DNeasy Blood Extraction Kit was used to extract genomic DNA from the blood cell samples.

This clonotype was sampled from a human donor in good health. The receptor chain draws on TRBV6-5 and TRBJ1-1; the D segment could be TRBD1, given 6 matching bases. The sample consisted of PBMCs. CDR3 loop: CASSYYYRVRDTEAFF. The DNA sequence is given as TGTGCCAGCAGTTACTACTACAGGGTCCGGGACACTGAAGCTTTCTTT.